This T cell receptor beta chain appears in the sequencing data of a study of blood T cell repertoires in COVID-19. Study-wide background: COVID-19 samples collected from the United States, Italy and Spain covered acute and convalescent phases. From T cells, B-cell-depleted T cells, or PBMCs came the material, which was cDNA or gDNA.

In the original workflow: The assay estimated nucleated cells by amplifying reference gene primers. The assay was immunoSEQ multiplex PCR, and TCRdb's table has in-frame clones only and misses some. That table supplies the V and J calls and clone size; D and trimming were determined from the DNA. The sample has 50,000 to 65,000 clones, approximately 91% seen once. This clone has only a few counts. Trimming removed 4 bases from V and 6 bases from J, with 6 bases in between. The CDR3 length is 10 residues. Germline assignment: CDR1 DFQATT and CDR2 SNEGSKA (reference sequence). V gene TRBV20-1 combines with J gene TRBJ1-1; D might be TRBD1 (5 bases). This sequence originates from a man between 65 and 85 years old with acute or convalescent COVID-19. Sequencing used peripheral blood. CDR3 nucleotide sequence: TGCAGTGCTACGGGGGCTGAAGCTTTCTTT. Its translation: CSATGAEAFF.